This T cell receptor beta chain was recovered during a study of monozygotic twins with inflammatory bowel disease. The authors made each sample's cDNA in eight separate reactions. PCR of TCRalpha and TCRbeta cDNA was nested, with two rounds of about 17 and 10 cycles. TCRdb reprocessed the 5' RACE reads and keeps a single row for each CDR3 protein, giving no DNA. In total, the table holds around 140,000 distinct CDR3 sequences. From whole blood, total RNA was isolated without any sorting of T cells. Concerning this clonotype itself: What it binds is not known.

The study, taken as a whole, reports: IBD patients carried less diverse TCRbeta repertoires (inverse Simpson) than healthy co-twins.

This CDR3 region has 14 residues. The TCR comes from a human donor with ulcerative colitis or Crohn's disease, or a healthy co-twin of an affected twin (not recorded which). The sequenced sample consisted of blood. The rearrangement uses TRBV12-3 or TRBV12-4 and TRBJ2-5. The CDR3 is CASSINPIFGTQYF.